These 10 T cell receptor beta chains share one sample of origin, sequenced in a study of shared clonotypes between healthy human individuals. Clones were read by immunoSEQ multiplex PCR, and TCRdb kept only the in-frame ones, dropping some. Here the sample spans 1.6 million or so clones, roughly 96% being singletons. The sequenced sample was naive CD4+ T cells sorted from blood. Subset given: CD45RA+ positively selected. These receptors were collected from a man aged 25 to 45 in good health.

In nucleotides, the CDR3 is TGCGCCAGCAGCTTGCAACTAGCGGGAGGGCCGATGGAGACAGATACGCAGTATTTT. Amino acid sequence: CASSLQLAGGPMETDTQYF. V usage is TRBV5-1 and J usage is TRBJ2-3, with TRBD2 identical over 13 bases. Germline CDR1 reads SGHRS; CDR2 reads YFSETQ. This CDR3 comprises 19 residues. The V segment lost 1 base and the J segment 3 bases; nucleotides outside the gene matches: 11. Drawing the rest from reference TRBV5-1 and TRBJ2-3, the complete variable domain is KAGVTQTPRYLIKTRGQQVTLSCSPISGHRSVSWYQQTPGQGLQFLFEYFSETQRNKGNFPGRFSGRQFSNSRSEMNVSTLELGDSALYLCASSLQLAGGPMETDTQYFGPGTRLTVL.

The chain recombines TRBV10-1 with TRBJ2-3, with TRBD2 matching 9 bases. The germline V gene has CDR1 WNHNN and CDR2 SYGVQD (reference sequence). The CDR3 is 15 amino acids. J was trimmed by 1 base and V by 4 bases; bases with no gene match: 3. The CDR3 protein is CASSVTSGRTDTQYF. CDR3 DNA sequence: TGCGCCAGCAGTGTGACTAGCGGACGCACAGATACGCAGTATTTT.

This clone was found once. Other DNA sequences in the same sample also yield this CDR3. The chain employs TRBV5-6 and TRBJ2-5, with unresolved D. The CDR3 length is 14 residues. Per the germline V gene, CDR1 is SGHDT and CDR2 is YYEEEE. V lost 0 bases, J lost 1 base, and 7 bases lay in between. Here the CDR3 reads CASSLDSLQETQYF. CDR3 DNA sequence: TGTGCCAGCAGCTTGGACAGCCTCCAAGAGACCCAGTACTTC.

The rearrangement uses TRBV5-1 and TRBJ2-5, with D possibly TRBD1 on 7 matching bases. V lost 0 bases and J lost 2, with 14 bases in between. CDR1 and CDR2 from the germline V gene are SGHRS and YFSETQ. The CDR3 runs to 16 residues. DNA of the CDR3: TGCGCCAGCAGCTTGGCCGGGGGACAGAGACAAGAGACCCAGTACTTC. Protein sequence: CASSLAGGQRQETQYF.

J is TRBJ2-7 and V is TRBV5-4; D is perhaps TRBD1 or TRBD2 (5 bases each). The CDR3 consists of 14 residues. The V end lost 2 bases, the J end lost 0 bases, and 9 bases lay between the germline ends. CDR1 and CDR2 (germline): SGHNT, YYREEE (reference sequence). The CDR3 sequence: CASSFPGTSYEQYF. The DNA for the CDR3 is TGTGCCAGCAGCTTTCCGGGGACCTCCTACGAGCAGTACTTC.

The rearrangement uses TRBV18 and TRBJ2-1; 9 nucleotides agree with TRBD2. V trimming: 3 bases; J trimming: 9 bases; junction bases outside the gene matches: 6. The CDR3 spans 14 residues. The germline gives CDR1 KGHSH, CDR2 LQKENI. In DNA, the CDR3 is TGTGCCAGCTCACCCCCGGGACTAGCTAGTGAGCAGTTCTTC. Translation gives CASSPPGLASEQFF.

The chain carries TRBV19 and TRBJ2-1; the match to TRBD2 covers 7 bases. Trimming cost V 5 bases and J 12 bases; bases outside gene matches: 13. The CDR3 is 14 residues long. Germline V lookup: CDR1 LNHDA, CDR2 SQIVND (reference sequence). In DNA form, the CDR3 reads TGTGCCAGTAGTCCAACTAGCGCTGGCGGTGGGCAGTTCTTC. It translates to CASSPTSAGGGQFF.

The rearrangement uses TRBV5-1 and TRBJ1-5; no definite D call. The CDR3 loop spans 13 amino acids. CDR1 is SGHRS and CDR2 is YFSETQ in the germline V gene. V was cut by 4 bases and J by 3 bases, with 8 bases left in between. For the CDR3, the DNA is TGCGCCAGCAGCCCCACGACCAATCAGCCCCAGCATTTT. It is translated as CASSPTTNQPQHF.

The chain is built from TRBV5-4 and TRBJ1-3, with D uncertain. V lost 7 bases and J lost 0, with 5 bases in between. The CDR3 runs to 12 residues. Germline assignment: CDR1 SGHNT and CDR2 YYREEE (reference sequence). Here the CDR3 reads CASSGSGNTIYF. The DNA of the CDR3 is TGTGCCAGCTCCGGCTCTGGAAACACCATATATTTT.

The chain recombines TRBV5-1 with TRBJ2-1; TRBD1 matches 12 bases. The germline gives CDR1 SGHRS, CDR2 YFSETQ. The CDR3 contains 17 residues. Trimming took 4 bases from V and 8 from J; bases not matched to a gene: 13. The CDR3 region has the DNA TGCGCCAGCAGCGGGGCGGGGACAGGGGGCCGAGGGCATGAGCAGTTCTTC. Translated, it gives CASSGAGTGGRGHEQFF.